This passage covers 15 T cell receptor beta chains from one sample sequenced in a study of identical twins. MiXCR, applied by TCRdb to the 5' RACE reads, yields one record per CDR3 protein. Among approximately 670,000 distinct CDR3 sequences, 5.5% to 7.5% were seen once, and the ten largest hold 1.5% to 2%. The sequenced sample consisted of naive T cells sorted from blood. Receptors were obtained from a man aged 18 to 30 in good health.

V and J are TRBV20-1 and TRBJ2-7; D is ambiguous. Looked up from germline, CDR1 is DFQATT and CDR2 is SNEGSKA (reference sequence). The CDR3 is made up of 15 amino acids. V lost 0 bases and J lost 2, with 14 bases in between. Here the CDR3 DNA reads TGCAGTGCTAGAGATACTCCGAGCCCCCCCTACGAGCAGTACTTC. It is translated as CSARDTPSPPYEQYF.

In its sample, this clonotype was seen a few times. The genes are TRBV24-1 and TRBJ2-1; 11 bases match TRBD1. Losses at the gene ends were 3 bases for V and 9 bases for J; bases not matched to a gene: 9. Germline lookup yields CDR1 KGHDR and CDR2 SFDVKD. The CDR3 consists of 16 residues. The CDR3 DNA is TGTGCCACCAGTGATCCGGACAGGGGGCGCGAAGGTGAGCAGTTCTTC. It codes for CATSDPDRGREGEQFF.

This clonotype was observed many times. DNA of the CDR3: TGTGCCAGCAGTCTGGGGGAGCAGTACGTC. It yields the protein CASSLGEQYV. V is TRBV12-3 or TRBV12-4 and J is TRBJ2-7; no clear D gene. This CDR3 spans 10 amino acids. The V end was cut by 5 bases, the J end by 7 bases, with 6 bases between.

This clonotype was counted a few times. The chain uses TRBV20-1 and TRBJ1-1; unclear D gene. This CDR3 spans 14 amino acids. V lost 3 bases, J lost 8 bases, and 19 bases lay in between. Germline-derived CDR1 and CDR2 are DFQATT and SNEGSKA (reference sequence). In DNA form, the CDR3 reads TGCAGTGCTAGTATTCCAGGAAGCGGTAGGGAAGCTTTCTTT. Amino acids: CSASIPGSGREAFF.

This chain connects TRBV7-2 to TRBJ2-1; D is perhaps TRBD2 (5 bases). The CDR3 runs 14 residues. Germline V lookup: CDR1 SGHTA, CDR2 FQGNSA. With 5 bases removed from V and 7 bases from J, the gap between germline ends came to 15 bases. The CDR3 loop reads CASSELVVGNEQFF. CDR3 nucleotide sequence: TGTGCCAGCAGCGAACTAGTAGTGGGGAATGAGCAGTTCTTC.

This clonotype was seen many times. The CDR3 nucleotides are TGTGCCAGCAGCCTCGCCGGGGTCCCGGAGACCCAGTACTTC. Translated: CASSLAGVPETQYF. The chain carries TRBV12-3 or TRBV12-4 and TRBJ2-5; possible D gene TRBD2, 5 bases. This CDR3 spans 14 amino acids. V lost 6 bases to trimming and J lost 5 bases, with 16 bases between them.

This clonotype was detected many times. The CDR3 reads CASTSTGTPYNEQFF. The CDR3, as DNA: TGTGCCAGCACTTCAACCGGGACCCCCTACAATGAGCAGTTCTTC. The chain couples TRBV27 to TRBJ2-1, with D possibly being TRBD1 or TRBD2 (5 bases each). Trimming shortened V by 7 bases and J by 2 bases, and 15 bases separated the two germline ends. The CDR3 has 15 amino acids. Germline lookup yields CDR1 MNHEY and CDR2 SMNVEV (reference sequence).

In nucleotides, the CDR3 is TGTGCCAGCAGGTTAAGCCTGGGACAGAGAGAAGAGACCCAGTACTTC. Translation: CASRLSLGQREETQYF. The chain links TRBV6-1 to TRBJ2-5, with TRBD1 matching 7 bases. Germline CDR1 and CDR2: MNHNS and SASEGT. The V segment lost 6 bases and the J segment 3 bases; nucleotides outside the gene matches: 13. CDR3 length: 16 amino acids.

The chain carries TRBV29-1 and TRBJ1-3; possible D gene TRBD1, 5 bases. V lost 6 bases and J 3 bases, leaving 21 bases between the germline ends. CDR1 is SQVTM, CDR2 ANQGSEA, per germline. The CDR3 totals 16 residues. CDR3 DNA: TGCAGCGTCGCCGGACCCGCCGGGACGGGTGGAAACACCATATATTTT. The encoded protein is CSVAGPAGTGGNTIYF.

This clonotype has a handful of counts. The chain is built from TRBV6-2 or TRBV6-3 and TRBJ2-1; no firm D call. V was shortened by 3 bases and J by 6 bases, with 6 bases between the two germline ends. This CDR3 contains 12 residues. Germline CDR1 reads MNHEY; CDR2 reads SVGEGT. The CDR3 DNA sequence: TGTGCCAGCAGTTATCACAGCAATGAGCAGTTCTTC. It yields the protein CASSYHSNEQFF.

This clonotype was recorded many times. The chain combines TRBV9 with TRBJ2-5; TRBD2 matches at 8 bases. Germline V CDR1 and CDR2: SGDLS, YYNGEE. The CDR3 is made up of 17 amino acids. Trimming cost V 0 bases and J 3 bases; bases outside gene matches: 10. In DNA form, the CDR3 reads TGTGCCAGCAGCGTAGGGGCGGCGGGAGGTTCAGAAGAGACCCAGTACTTC. It encodes CASSVGAAGGSEETQYF.

The V and J genes are TRBV2 and TRBJ1-2; D is unresolved. From germline, CDR1 is SNHLY and CDR2 FYNNEI. The CDR3 is 9 residues long. The germline V and J ends were trimmed by 11 bases and 7 bases, with 8 bases remaining between them. The CDR3 protein is CAPLAGYTF. CDR3 bases: TGTGCCCCTCTTGCTGGCTACACCTTC.

This clonotype was found a few times. This chain links TRBV11-2 with TRBJ2-5; 7 bases align to TRBD2. CDR3 length: 15 amino acids. V shed 1 base and J 5 bases; nucleotides not matched to a gene: 7. Looked up from germline, CDR1 is SGHAT and CDR2 is FQNNGV. The CDR3, as DNA: TGTGCCAGCAGCTTAGTCGGCCTAGCGGAGGAGACCCAGTACTTC. As protein: CASSLVGLAEETQYF.

This sequence joins TRBV2 and TRBJ1-5, with no clear D. The germline V gene has CDR1 SNHLY and CDR2 FYNNEI. V dropped 7 bases and J dropped 4 bases, with 14 bases sitting between them. This CDR3 region has 14 residues. Written as DNA, the CDR3 is TGTGCCAGCAAGGCGGAGTTGGGTAATCAGCCCCAGCATTTT. Encoded protein: CASKAELGNQPQHF.

This clonotype was seen repeatedly, ten times or more. The chain is built from TRBV7-9 and TRBJ2-1; 9 bases are shared with TRBD1. The J segment lost 10 bases and the V segment lost 6 bases, leaving 4 bases of the junction unmatched. The germline CDR1 and CDR2 sequences are SEHNR and FQNEAQ (reference sequence). The CDR3 is made up of 12 amino acids. The DNA for the CDR3 is TGTGCCAGCAGGCTCACAGGGGGCGAGCAGTTCTTC. It is translated as CASRLTGGEQFF.